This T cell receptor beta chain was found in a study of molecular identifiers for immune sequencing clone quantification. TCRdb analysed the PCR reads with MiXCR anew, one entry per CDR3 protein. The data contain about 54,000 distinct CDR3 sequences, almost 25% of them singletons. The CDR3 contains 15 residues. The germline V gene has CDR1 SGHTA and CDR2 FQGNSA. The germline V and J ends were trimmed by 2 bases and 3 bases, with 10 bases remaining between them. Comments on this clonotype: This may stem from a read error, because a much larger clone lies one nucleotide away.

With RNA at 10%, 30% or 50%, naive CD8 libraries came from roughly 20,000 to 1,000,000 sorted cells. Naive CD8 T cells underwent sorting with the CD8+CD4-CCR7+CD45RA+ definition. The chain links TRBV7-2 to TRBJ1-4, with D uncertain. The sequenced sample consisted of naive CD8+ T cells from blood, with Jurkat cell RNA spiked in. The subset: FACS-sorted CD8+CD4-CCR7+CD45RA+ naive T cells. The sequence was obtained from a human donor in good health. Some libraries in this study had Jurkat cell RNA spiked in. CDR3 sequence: CASSLRGRPNEKLFF. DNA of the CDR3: TGTGCCAGCAGCTTACGGGGTCGTCCTAATGAAAAACTGTTTTTT.